This TCR beta chain emerged from a study of blood T cell repertoires in COVID-19. About the research overall: Sample material is recorded as cDNA or gDNA derived from T cells, B-cell-depleted T cells, or PBMCs.

Germline assignment: CDR1 GTSNPN and CDR2 SVGIG (reference sequence). V lost 0 bases and J lost 7, with 19 bases in between. The CDR3 length is 15 residues. In the source study's methods: Amplification with reference gene primers provided the estimates of nucleated cell counts. Produced via immunoSEQ multiplex PCR; TCRdb's table is partial and in-frame only. V and J calls and clone size are as listed in that table; D and trimming were resolved from the DNA. The sample consists of around 68,000 clones, about 85% of them appearing once. This clone was counted once. The sample consisted of peripheral blood. The V call is TRBV30, the J call TRBJ2-7, with TRBD2 as a possible D gene (5 bases). This TCR came from a man older than 75 with acute or convalescent COVID-19. CDR3 sequence reads: CAWSVPDSRRGEQYF. The CDR3 region has the DNA TGTGCCTGGAGTGTACCGGACTCCCGTCGAGGGGAGCAGTACTTC.